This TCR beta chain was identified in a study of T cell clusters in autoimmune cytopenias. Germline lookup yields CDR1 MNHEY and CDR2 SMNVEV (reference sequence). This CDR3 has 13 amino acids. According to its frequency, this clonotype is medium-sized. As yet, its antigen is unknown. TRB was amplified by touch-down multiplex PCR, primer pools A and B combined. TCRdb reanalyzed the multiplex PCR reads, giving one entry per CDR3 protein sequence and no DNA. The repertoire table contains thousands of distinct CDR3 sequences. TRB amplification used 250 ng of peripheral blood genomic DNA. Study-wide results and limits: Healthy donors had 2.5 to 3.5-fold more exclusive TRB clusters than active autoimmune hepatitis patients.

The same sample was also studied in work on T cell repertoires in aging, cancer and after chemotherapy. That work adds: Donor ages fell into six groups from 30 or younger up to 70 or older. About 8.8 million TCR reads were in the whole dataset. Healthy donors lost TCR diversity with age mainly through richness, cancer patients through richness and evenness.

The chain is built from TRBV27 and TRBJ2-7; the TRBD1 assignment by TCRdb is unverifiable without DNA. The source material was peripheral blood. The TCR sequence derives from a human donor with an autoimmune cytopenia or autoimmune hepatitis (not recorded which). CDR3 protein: CASKGEGYYEQYF.